One and the same sample provided the 8 T cell receptor beta chains below, sequenced in a study of blood T cells in healthy people across ages (dated by TCRdb to the mid-2010s). Library preparation employed 5' RACE. Instrument on record: Illumina HiSeq 2500. A second about 7 to 12 cycle PCR used a sample-barcoded 5' primer and a J-beta primer mix. The public reads were reanalyzed by TCRdb: fastp trimming at Q25, MiXCR alignment, in-frame beta chains only. Duplicate CDR3 protein sequences are folded into a single record with the most common DNA and genes. This sample is represented by roughly 700,000 distinct CDR3 sequences; 25% of them were singletons. Of the sample, under 9.5% is held by the ten largest clones. Separately, the same data were catalogued under a study of T cells of mothers and their children.

Sequenced: blood. The receptors shown here come from a boy aged 5-17 years in good health.

The chain combines TRBV7-2 with TRBJ2-1; TRBD2 aligns across 12 bases. The CDR3 has 16 amino acids. J gave up 9 bases and V 1 base, and 7 bases lay outside the gene matches. CDR1 is SGHTA and CDR2 is FQGNSA in the germline V gene. CDR3 in DNA: TGTGCCAGCAGCTTAGATCTCGCTAGCGGGAGGGTTGAGCAGTTCTTC. Encoded protein: CASSLDLASGRVEQFF.

This rearrangement joins TRBV6-2 or TRBV6-3 to TRBJ2-7, with 7 bases lining up with TRBD1. With 5 bases clipped from V and 2 bases from J, the junction kept 9 bases outside the gene matches. The CDR3 has 15 amino acids. The germline V gene has CDR1 MNHEY and CDR2 SVGEGT. As DNA, the CDR3 is TGTGCCAGCAGTCACACGGACAGGAATCCCTACGAGCAGTACTTC. It yields the protein CASSHTDRNPYEQYF.

This clonotype was counted a few times. The chain combines TRBV7-9 with TRBJ2-3; 8 bases fit TRBD2. Germline V CDR1 and CDR2: SEHNR, FQNEAQ (reference sequence). The V gene end was trimmed by 3 bases and the J gene end by 8 bases; junction bases not matched to a gene: 10. This CDR3 is 15 amino acids long. CDR3 loop: CASSFTSGSIGTQYF. The CDR3 coding sequence is TGTGCCAGCAGCTTCACTAGCGGATCCATAGGTACGCAGTATTTT.

Only a few counts were recorded for this clonotype. The genes are TRBV5-6 and TRBJ2-7; D possibly corresponds to TRBD1 (5 bases). Trimming removed 3 bases at V and 11 bases at J, with 15 bases between. Per germline, CDR1 SGHDT and CDR2 YYEEEE. The CDR3 spans 12 residues. The CDR3 nucleotides are TGTGCCAGCAGCTACCTAGACAGCCTAAAGTACTTC. This translates into CASSYLDSLKYF.

This clonotype was counted between two and nine times. The rearrangement uses TRBV29-1 and TRBJ2-7; no firm D call. The CDR3 is made up of 12 amino acids. The V and J ends lost 2 bases and 6 bases respectively, with 11 bases between them. Germline CDR1 is SQVTM and CDR2 is ANQGSEA. In nucleotides, the CDR3 is TGCAGCGTTGAACAGGACCAATGCGAGCAGTACTTC. It encodes CSVEQDQCEQYF.

This chain uses TRBV3-1 with TRBJ2-3; D gene unclear. The CDR3 loop spans 15 amino acids. Germline V lookup: CDR1 LGHDT, CDR2 YNNKEL (reference sequence). V was pared by 4 bases and J by 0 bases, with 11 bases between. DNA of the CDR3: TGTGCCAGCAGCCGGGTCCCTCATAGCACAGATACGCAGTATTTT. Translation: CASSRVPHSTDTQYF.

The J gene is TRBJ1-4, the V gene TRBV5-1, with D possibly TRBD1 on 5 matching bases. Trimming shortened V by 0 bases and J by 8 bases, and 11 bases separated the two germline ends. There are 14 residues in the CDR3. The germline CDR1 and CDR2 sequences are SGHRS and YFSETQ. CDR3 sequence: CASSLGDPVEKLFF. The CDR3 nucleotides are TGCGCCAGCAGCTTGGGGGACCCAGTGGAAAAACTGTTTTTT.

CDR3 region: CAQRAREGDTQYF. DNA for the CDR3: TGTGCCCAGCGGGCCAGAGAAGGAGATACGCAGTATTTT. V is TRBV7-2 and J is TRBJ2-3, with TRBD2 as a possible D gene (6 bases). CDR3 length: 13 amino acids. V was trimmed by 11 bases and J by 5 bases, leaving 17 bases between them. Germline lookup yields CDR1 SGHTA and CDR2 FQGNSA. The complete variable domain, with remaining parts taken from reference TRBV7-2 and TRBJ2-3, reads GAGVSQSPSNKVTEKGKDVELRCDPISGHTALYWYRQSLGQGLEFLIYFQGNSAPDKSGLPSDRFSAERTGGSVSTLTIQRTQQEDSAVYLCAQRAREGDTQYFGPGTRLTVL.